One TCR beta chain is described in this entry. Its target is unknown. A junction boundary mismatches the germline segment, possibly from a read error. CDR1 SEHNR and CDR2 FQNEAQ come from the germline V gene (reference sequence). The CDR3 totals 18 residues. The sample belongs to a study of T cell repertoires in cytomegalovirus infection. The wider study: Shared public TCR beta signatures pointed to both CMV infection and a matching HLA type.

Whole-study results and caveats: HLA-C-restricted CMV-specific TCR beta clonotypes were dominant in the ex vivo response.

MiXCR was run by TCRdb on the reads, yielding one entry per CDR3 protein. The profile shows 200,000 to 250,000 distinct CDR3 sequences, roughly two fifths of them singletons. This receptor was obtained from a human donor in good health (CMV status not recorded). Some clones in this sample may be carry-over from other donors' samples. The sample consisted of CD8+ T cells from cultured PBMCs, taken from culture after CMV antigen stimulation. The chain employs TRBV7-9 and TRBJ2-5; 11 bases align to TRBD2. The CDR3: CARSPPGLAAVPQEIQYF. The CDR3 DNA is TGTGCCAGAAGCCCTCCGGGACTAGCGGCCGTTCCTCAAGAGATCCAGTACTTC.